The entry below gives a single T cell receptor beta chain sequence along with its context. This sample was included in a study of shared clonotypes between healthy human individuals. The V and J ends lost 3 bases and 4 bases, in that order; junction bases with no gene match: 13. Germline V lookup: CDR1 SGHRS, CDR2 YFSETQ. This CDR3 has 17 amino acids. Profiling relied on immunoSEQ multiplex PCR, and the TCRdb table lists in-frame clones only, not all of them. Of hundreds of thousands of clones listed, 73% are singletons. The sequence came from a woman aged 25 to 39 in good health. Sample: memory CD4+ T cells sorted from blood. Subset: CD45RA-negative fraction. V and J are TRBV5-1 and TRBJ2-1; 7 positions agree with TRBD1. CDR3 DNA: TGCGCCAGCAGCTCCAACCAGGTAGGGGGCGCTTACAATGAGCAGTTCTTC. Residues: CASSSNQVGGAYNEQFF.